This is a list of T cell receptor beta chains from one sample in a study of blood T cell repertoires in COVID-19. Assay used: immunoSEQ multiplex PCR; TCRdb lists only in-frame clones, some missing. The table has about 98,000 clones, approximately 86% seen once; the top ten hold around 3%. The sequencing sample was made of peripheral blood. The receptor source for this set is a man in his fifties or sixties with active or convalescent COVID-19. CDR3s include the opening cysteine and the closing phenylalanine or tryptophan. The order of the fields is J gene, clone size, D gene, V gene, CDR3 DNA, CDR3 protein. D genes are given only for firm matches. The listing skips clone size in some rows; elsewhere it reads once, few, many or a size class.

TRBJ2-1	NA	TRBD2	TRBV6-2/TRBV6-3	TGTGCCAGCAGTCCCTTGGCGGGGGGGAACAATGAGCAGTTCTTC	CASSPLAGGNNEQFF
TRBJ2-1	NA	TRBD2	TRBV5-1	TGCGCCAGCAGCTTGGACGGGGGGGCCCCCTACAATGAGCAGTTCTTC	CASSLDGGAPYNEQFF
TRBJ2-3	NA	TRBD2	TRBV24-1	TGTGCCACCAGTGATCCTAGCGGGCTTTTCACAGATACGCAGTATTTT	CATSDPSGLFTDTQYF
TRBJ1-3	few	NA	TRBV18	TGTGCCAGCTCACCAGGGAGGATCGGCAACACCATATATTTT	CASSPGRIGNTIYF
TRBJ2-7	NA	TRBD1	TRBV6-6	TGTGCCAGCAGTTCCGGGACAGGCTCCTACGAGCAGTACTTC	CASSSGTGSYEQYF
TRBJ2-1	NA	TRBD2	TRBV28	TGTGCCAGCAGTCCGGGACTAGCGGGGGGATACAATGAGCAGTTCTTC	CASSPGLAGGYNEQFF
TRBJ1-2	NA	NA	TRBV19	TGTGCCAGTAGCAGGGGTAACTATGGCTACACCTTC	CASSRGNYGYTF
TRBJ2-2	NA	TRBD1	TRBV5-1	TGCGCCAGCAGCACATCAGGGGGCGCCGACACCGGGGAGCTGTTTTTT	CASSTSGGADTGELFF
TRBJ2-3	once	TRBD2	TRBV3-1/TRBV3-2	TGTGCCAGCAGCGGGACTAGGCCCCTTCCTAGCACAGATACGCAGTATTTT	CASSGTRPLPSTDTQYF
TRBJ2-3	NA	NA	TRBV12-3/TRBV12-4	TGTGCCAGCATCCAGGGGTCGGCGGATACGCAGTATTTT	CASIQGSADTQYF
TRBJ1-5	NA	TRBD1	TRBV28	TGTGCCAGCAGTTCAGGACAGGGCAATAATCAGCCCCAGCATTTT	CASSSGQGNNQPQHF
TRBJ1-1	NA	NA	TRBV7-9	TGTGCCAGCAGCTTAGCTGGGGAGAGAAACTTT	CASSLAGERNF
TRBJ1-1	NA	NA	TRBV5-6	TGTGCCAGCAGCTTACGGCGGACTAACACTGAAGCTTTCTTT	CASSLRRTNTEAFF
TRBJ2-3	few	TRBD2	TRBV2	TGTGCCAGCAAGCGGAATAGCGGGGGGGTAGATACGCAGTATTTT	CASKRNSGGVDTQYF
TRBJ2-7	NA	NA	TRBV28	TGTGCCAGCAGACAGGGTTACGAGCAGTACTTC	CASRQGYEQYF
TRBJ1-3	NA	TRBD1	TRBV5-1	TGCGCCAGCAGCAATGGACAGGGGAATGGAAACACCATATATTTT	CASSNGQGNGNTIYF
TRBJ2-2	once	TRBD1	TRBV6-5	TGTGCCAGCAAAGAAGGGGGCGCTTACGGGGAGCTGTTTTTT	CASKEGGAYGELFF
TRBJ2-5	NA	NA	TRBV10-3	TGTGCCATCAGTGAGACGGGGGGCCGAGAGACCCAGTACTTC	CAISETGGRETQYF
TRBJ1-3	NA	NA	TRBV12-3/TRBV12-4	TGTGCCAGCAGTCCAGGGACTGGAAACACCATATATTTT	CASSPGTGNTIYF
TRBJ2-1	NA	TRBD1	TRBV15	TGTGCCACCAGCAGAGATCGATCGAGACAGGGGGCGCTTGAGCAGTTCTTC	CATSRDRSRQGALEQFF
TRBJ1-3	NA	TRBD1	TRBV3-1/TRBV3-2	TGTGCCAGCAGCCAAGCAGGGGGCTCTGGAAACACCATATATTTT	CASSQAGGSGNTIYF
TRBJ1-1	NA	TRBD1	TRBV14	TGTGCCAGCAGCCCTCCCAGGGGGACGAACACTGAAGCTTTCTTT	CASSPPRGTNTEAFF
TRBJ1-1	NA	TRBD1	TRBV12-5	TGTGCTAGTAAACCGACAGGGATGAATTCGAACACTGAAGCTTTCTTT	CASKPTGMNSNTEAFF
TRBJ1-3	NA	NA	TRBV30	TGTGCCTGGAGTTTACAGTCAGGAAACACCATATATTTT	CAWSLQSGNTIYF
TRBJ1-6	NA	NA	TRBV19	TGTGCCAGTAGCCGGGGAAGTACAGGGACGGAAAATTCACCCCTCCACTTT	CASSRGSTGTENSPLHF
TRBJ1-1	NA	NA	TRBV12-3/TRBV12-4	TGTGCCAGCAGTTTCGGGGTAAACCCTGAAGCTTTCTTT	CASSFGVNPEAFF
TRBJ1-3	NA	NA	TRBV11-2	TGTGCCAGCAGCTTAGTCGGGGCTGGAAACACCATATATTTT	CASSLVGAGNTIYF
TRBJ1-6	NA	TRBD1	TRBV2	TGTGCCAGCAGTGGTGAGGGGGCGGGTAATAATTCACCCCTCCACTTT	CASSGEGAGNNSPLHF
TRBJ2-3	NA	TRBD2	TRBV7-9	TGTGCCAGCAGGGGACTAGCGGTTCTAGATACGCAGTATTTT	CASRGLAVLDTQYF
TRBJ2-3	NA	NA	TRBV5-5	TGTGCCAGCAGCCCGGACCTTTCGGGGACAGATACGCAGTATTTT	CASSPDLSGTDTQYF
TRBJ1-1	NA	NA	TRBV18	TGTGCCAGCTCACCAGATTACAGGTACACTGAAGCTTTCTTT	CASSPDYRYTEAFF
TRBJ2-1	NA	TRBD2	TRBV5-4	TGTGCCAGCAGCTTGGCTTCTAGCGGGGGGGCTTACAATGAGCAGTTCTTC	CASSLASSGGAYNEQFF
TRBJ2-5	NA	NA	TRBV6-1	TGTGCCAGCAGTGAAGCAGGGGTACAAGAGACCCAGTACTTC	CASSEAGVQETQYF
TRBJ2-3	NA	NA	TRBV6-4	TGTGCCAGCAGTGAGGCAGGGGTGGCAGATACGCAGTATTTT	CASSEAGVADTQYF
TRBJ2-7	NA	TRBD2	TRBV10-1	TGCGCCAGCAGTGAGGGGACTAGCGGCACCTACGAGCAGTACTTC	CASSEGTSGTYEQYF
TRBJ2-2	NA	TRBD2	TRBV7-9	TGTGCCAGCAGCCCAGGAGGACTAGCGGGGCGCAGAGTGACCGGGGAGCTGTTTTTT	CASSPGGLAGRRVTGELFF
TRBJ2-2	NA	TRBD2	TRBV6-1	TGTGCCAGCAGCGGTAGCGGGGGGAGGTCCGGGGAGCTGTTTTTT	CASSGSGGRSGELFF
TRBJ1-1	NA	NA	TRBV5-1	TGCGCCAGCAGCTTGGTCCCAGGGCTGAACACTGAAGCTTTCTTT	CASSLVPGLNTEAFF
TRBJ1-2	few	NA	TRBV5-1	TGCGCCAGCAGACAGGACTATGGCTACACCTTC	CASRQDYGYTF
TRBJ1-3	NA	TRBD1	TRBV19	TGTGCCAGTAGTATATCCCCCGGACAGGGGACCATCTCTGGAAACACCATATATTTT	CASSISPGQGTISGNTIYF
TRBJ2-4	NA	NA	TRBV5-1	TGCGCCAGCAGCTTAGAGCAGGGAGGTTCAAACATTCAGTACTTC	CASSLEQGGSNIQYF
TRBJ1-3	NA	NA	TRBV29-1	TGCAGCGTTGAGGTTGCGTATGGGCCTGGAAACACCATATATTTT	CSVEVAYGPGNTIYF
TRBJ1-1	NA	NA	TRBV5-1	TGCGCCAGCAGCTATACCGGACAGATGAACACTGAAGCTTTCTTT	CASSYTGQMNTEAFF
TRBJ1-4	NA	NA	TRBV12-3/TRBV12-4	TGTGCCAGCACCATGGGACATACGGAAAAACTGTTTTTT	CASTMGHTEKLFF
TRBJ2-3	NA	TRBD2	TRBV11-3	TGTGCCAGCAGTGCGAGCAGCGGGGGAGCAGATACGCAGTATTTT	CASSASSGGADTQYF
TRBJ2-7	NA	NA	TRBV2	TGTGCCAGCAGACAGGGCTACGAGCAGTACTTC	CASRQGYEQYF
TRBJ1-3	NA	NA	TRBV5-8	TGTGCCAGCAGCCCTCCCGGAAACACCATATATTTT	CASSPPGNTIYF
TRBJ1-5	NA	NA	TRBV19	TGTGCCAGTAGTCCAGACACTGGCAATCAGCCCCAGCATTTT	CASSPDTGNQPQHF